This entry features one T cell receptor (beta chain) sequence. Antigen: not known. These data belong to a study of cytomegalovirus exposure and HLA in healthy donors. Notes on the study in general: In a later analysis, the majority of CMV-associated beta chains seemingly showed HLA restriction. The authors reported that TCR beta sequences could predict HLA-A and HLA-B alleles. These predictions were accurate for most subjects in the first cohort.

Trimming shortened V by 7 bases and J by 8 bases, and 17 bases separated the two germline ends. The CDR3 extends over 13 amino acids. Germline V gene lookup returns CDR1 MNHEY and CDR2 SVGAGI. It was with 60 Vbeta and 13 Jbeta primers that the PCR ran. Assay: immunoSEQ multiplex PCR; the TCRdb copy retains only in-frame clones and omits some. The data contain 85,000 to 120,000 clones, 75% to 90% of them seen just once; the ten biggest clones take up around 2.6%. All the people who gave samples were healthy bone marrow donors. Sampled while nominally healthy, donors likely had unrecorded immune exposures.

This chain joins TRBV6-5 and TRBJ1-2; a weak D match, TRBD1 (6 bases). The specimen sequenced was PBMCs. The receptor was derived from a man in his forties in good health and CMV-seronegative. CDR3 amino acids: CASMHPMGAGYTF. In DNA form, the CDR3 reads TGTGCCAGCATGCACCCGATGGGGGCCGGCTACACCTTC.